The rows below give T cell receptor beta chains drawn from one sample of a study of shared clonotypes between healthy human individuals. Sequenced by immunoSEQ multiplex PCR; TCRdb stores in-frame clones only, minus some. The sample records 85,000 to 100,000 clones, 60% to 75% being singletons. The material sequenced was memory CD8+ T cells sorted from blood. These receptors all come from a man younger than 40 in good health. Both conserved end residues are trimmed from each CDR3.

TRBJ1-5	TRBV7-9	ASGDDGDNQPQH
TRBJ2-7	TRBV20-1	SARRDYEQY
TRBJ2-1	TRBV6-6	ASSDLAGDYNEQF
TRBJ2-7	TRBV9	ASSVGGGLAEYEQY
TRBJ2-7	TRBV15	ATSRVAGTGANEQY
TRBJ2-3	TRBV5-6	ASSLGADTQY
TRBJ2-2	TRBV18	ASSPVQWRTAGELF
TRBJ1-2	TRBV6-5	ASTAGGGLIYGYT
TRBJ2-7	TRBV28	ASSLGPSYEQY
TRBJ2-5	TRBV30	AWTARLVGSVETQY
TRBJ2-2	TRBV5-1	ASVYSPLTMGELF
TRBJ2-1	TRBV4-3	ASSQDDNRGAGNEQF
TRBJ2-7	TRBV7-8	ASSPSGGYEQY
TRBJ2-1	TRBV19	ASSLVAQGPYNEQF
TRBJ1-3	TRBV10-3	AIKQSHLEPIY
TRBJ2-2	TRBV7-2	ASSSDPISVRELF
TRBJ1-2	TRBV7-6	ASSLGDRVDYGYT
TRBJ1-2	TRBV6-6	ASWGGGGYT
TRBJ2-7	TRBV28	ASSFLAYEQY
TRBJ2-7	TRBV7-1	ASSLAFPEYEQY